These T cell receptor beta chains were read from a single sample in a study of blood T cell repertoires in COVID-19. The method was immunoSEQ multiplex PCR; TCRdb's version includes in-frame clones alone and lacks a portion of them. Of about 520,000 clones in the sample, approximately 85% were seen once. The sequencing sample was made of peripheral blood. The receptor set was obtained from a human donor in a cohort sampled during active COVID-19. The CDR3 runs from the conserved cysteine through the conserved F or W. The order of the fields is J gene, CDR3 length, clone size, V gene, D gene, CDR3 protein, CDR3 DNA. A D gene is named only where the DNA matches it firmly. Size is stated for part of the rows, as once, few or many counts, or as a class when the clone is expanded.

j_gene: TRBJ2-2
len: 15
abundance: once
v_gene: TRBV7-2
d_gene: TRBD2
CDR3aa: CASSRLAGATGELFF
CDR3nt: TGTGCCAGCAGTCGACTAGCGGGAGCCACCGGGGAGCTGTTTTTT

j_gene: TRBJ2-1
len: 13
abundance: NA
v_gene: TRBV9
d_gene: NA
CDR3aa: CASSVGSSNEQFF
CDR3nt: TGTGCCAGCAGCGTAGGGTCTAGCAATGAGCAGTTCTTC

j_gene: TRBJ1-1
len: 12
abundance: NA
v_gene: TRBV19
d_gene: TRBD1
CDR3aa: CASIGTVPEAFF
CDR3nt: TGTGCCAGTATTGGGACAGTCCCTGAAGCTTTCTTT

j_gene: TRBJ1-2
len: 13
abundance: NA
v_gene: TRBV6-1
d_gene: NA
CDR3aa: CASSDRSGGGYTF
CDR3nt: TGTGCCAGCAGTGACCGCTCGGGGGGAGGCTACACCTTC

j_gene: TRBJ1-1
len: 15
abundance: NA
v_gene: TRBV28
d_gene: NA
CDR3aa: CASSETGRMNTEAFF
CDR3nt: TGTGCCAGCAGTGAAACAGGGCGTATGAACACTGAAGCTTTCTTT

j_gene: TRBJ2-5
len: 17
abundance: NA
v_gene: TRBV5-4
d_gene: NA
CDR3aa: CASSSGGGSYLQETQYF
CDR3nt: TGTGCCAGCAGTTCCGGCGGAGGGAGCTACCTCCAAGAGACCCAGTACTTC

j_gene: TRBJ1-4
len: 17
abundance: NA
v_gene: TRBV25-1
d_gene: TRBD1
CDR3aa: CASSESRPGAGGEKLFF
CDR3nt: TGTGCCAGCAGTGAATCCAGACCTGGGGCAGGGGGTGAAAAACTGTTTTTT

j_gene: TRBJ2-7
len: 20
abundance: once
v_gene: TRBV27
d_gene: TRBD2
CDR3aa: CASNPLARGAGSGSSYEQYF
CDR3nt: TGTGCCAGCAATCCCCTAGCCCGGGGGGCAGGTAGCGGGAGCTCCTACGAGCAGTACTTC

j_gene: TRBJ2-5
len: 11
abundance: once
v_gene: TRBV19
d_gene: NA
CDR3aa: CAVTDSETQYF
CDR3nt: TGTGCCGTAACCGACAGCGAGACCCAGTACTTC

j_gene: TRBJ1-1
len: 13
abundance: NA
v_gene: TRBV6-5
d_gene: TRBD1
CDR3aa: CASSNTGQGKAFF
CDR3nt: TGTGCCAGCAGCAACACCGGACAGGGGAAAGCTTTCTTT

j_gene: TRBJ1-2
len: 17
abundance: few
v_gene: TRBV6-6
d_gene: TRBD1
CDR3aa: CASSPQPGIQGGYGYTF
CDR3nt: TGTGCCAGCAGTCCCCAGCCAGGGATACAGGGGGGATATGGCTACACCTTC

j_gene: TRBJ2-3
len: 16
abundance: NA
v_gene: TRBV6-6
d_gene: TRBD2
CDR3aa: CASSSLAGPAPDTQYF
CDR3nt: TGTGCCAGCAGTTCCCTAGCGGGACCCGCCCCAGATACGCAGTATTTT

j_gene: TRBJ2-4
len: 14
abundance: NA
v_gene: TRBV11-2
d_gene: TRBD2
CDR3aa: CASSFLAGDDIQYF
CDR3nt: TGTGCCAGCAGCTTCCTAGCGGGAGATGACATTCAGTACTTC

j_gene: TRBJ1-2
len: 13
abundance: NA
v_gene: TRBV6-5
d_gene: NA
CDR3aa: CASSRSGGDGYTF
CDR3nt: TGTGCCAGCAGTAGGTCAGGAGGCGATGGCTACACCTTC

j_gene: TRBJ2-7
len: 16
abundance: NA
v_gene: TRBV7-3
d_gene: TRBD2
CDR3aa: CASSEGLAGGTYEQYF
CDR3nt: TGTGCCAGCAGCGAGGGACTAGCGGGAGGAACCTACGAGCAGTACTTC

j_gene: TRBJ1-1
len: 13
abundance: NA
v_gene: TRBV28
d_gene: TRBD1
CDR3aa: CASSGTGDSEAFF
CDR3nt: TGTGCCAGCAGCGGGACAGGGGACTCTGAAGCTTTCTTT

j_gene: TRBJ2-7
len: 14
abundance: NA
v_gene: TRBV5-1
d_gene: TRBD2
CDR3aa: CASSLPSGNYEQYF
CDR3nt: TGCGCCAGCAGCTTGCCTAGCGGTAACTACGAGCAGTACTTC

j_gene: TRBJ2-5
len: 15
abundance: NA
v_gene: TRBV24-1
d_gene: TRBD2
CDR3aa: CATSVGTSGGETQYF
CDR3nt: TGTGCCACCAGTGTCGGGACTAGCGGAGGAGAGACCCAGTACTTC

j_gene: TRBJ2-3
len: 15
abundance: NA
v_gene: TRBV19
d_gene: TRBD2
CDR3aa: CASSSRTSGRDTQYF
CDR3nt: TGTGCCAGTAGTTCTCGGACTAGCGGGAGGGATACGCAGTATTTT

j_gene: TRBJ2-3
len: 17
abundance: NA
v_gene: TRBV5-1
d_gene: TRBD2
CDR3aa: CASSLGPAGGGSDTQYF
CDR3nt: TGCGCCAGCAGCTTGGGGCCAGCGGGAGGCGGCTCAGATACGCAGTATTTT

j_gene: TRBJ1-6
len: 15
abundance: NA
v_gene: TRBV27
d_gene: TRBD1
CDR3aa: CASQGGTGRSSPLHF
CDR3nt: TGTGCCAGCCAGGGCGGGACAGGGAGGTCATCACCCCTCCACTTT

j_gene: TRBJ2-7
len: 17
abundance: NA
v_gene: TRBV5-1
d_gene: TRBD2
CDR3aa: CASSLQSGTSGTYEQYF
CDR3nt: TGCGCCAGCAGCTTGCAATCCGGGACTAGCGGGACGTACGAGCAGTACTTC

j_gene: TRBJ2-5
len: 16
abundance: NA
v_gene: TRBV7-8
d_gene: TRBD1
CDR3aa: CASSFLNRGYSETQYF
CDR3nt: TGTGCCAGCAGCTTCCTTAACAGGGGGTATTCAGAGACCCAGTACTTC

j_gene: TRBJ2-3
len: 15
abundance: NA
v_gene: TRBV28
d_gene: NA
CDR3aa: CASSPMGAWEDTQYF
CDR3nt: TGTGCCAGCAGTCCCATGGGGGCATGGGAAGATACGCAGTATTTT

j_gene: TRBJ1-1
len: 15
abundance: NA
v_gene: TRBV19
d_gene: NA
CDR3aa: CASSSPGDPNTEAFF
CDR3nt: TGTGCCAGTAGTTCCCCAGGGGATCCGAACACTGAAGCTTTCTTT

j_gene: TRBJ1-2
len: 13
abundance: NA
v_gene: TRBV15
d_gene: NA
CDR3aa: CATSRDVREGYTF
CDR3nt: TGTGCCACCAGCAGAGATGTAAGAGAAGGCTACACCTTC

j_gene: TRBJ1-1
len: 15
abundance: NA
v_gene: TRBV4-3
d_gene: NA
CDR3aa: CASSQGALMNTEAFF
CDR3nt: TGCGCCAGCAGCCAGGGGGCCCTCATGAACACTGAAGCTTTCTTT

j_gene: TRBJ2-1
len: 17
abundance: NA
v_gene: TRBV5-1
d_gene: TRBD2
CDR3aa: CASTVMVAAGGRNEQFF
CDR3nt: TGCGCCAGCACTGTGATGGTAGCTGCGGGAGGGAGGAATGAGCAGTTCTTC

j_gene: TRBJ2-5
len: 16
abundance: once
v_gene: TRBV9
d_gene: NA
CDR3aa: CASSVGVGSLGETQYF
CDR3nt: TGTGCCAGCAGCGTAGGAGTCGGGAGTCTCGGAGAGACCCAGTACTTC

j_gene: TRBJ1-5
len: 13
abundance: NA
v_gene: TRBV4-2
d_gene: NA
CDR3aa: CASSQSMNQPQHF
CDR3nt: TGTGCCAGCAGCCAGTCCATGAATCAGCCCCAGCATTTT

j_gene: TRBJ1-1
len: 12
abundance: NA
v_gene: TRBV24-1
d_gene: NA
CDR3aa: CATSDPRRGAFF
CDR3nt: TGTGCCACCAGTGATCCAAGGAGGGGAGCTTTCTTT

j_gene: TRBJ1-1
len: 13
abundance: NA
v_gene: TRBV11-3
d_gene: NA
CDR3aa: CASSSGMNTEAFF
CDR3nt: TGTGCCAGCAGCTCCGGGATGAACACTGAAGCTTTCTTT

j_gene: TRBJ2-3
len: 16
abundance: NA
v_gene: TRBV27
d_gene: TRBD2
CDR3aa: CASSRGVAGGSDTQYF
CDR3nt: TGTGCCAGCAGTCGGGGTGTAGCGGGAGGGTCGGATACGCAGTATTTT

j_gene: TRBJ2-3
len: 18
abundance: few
v_gene: TRBV4-1
d_gene: TRBD2
CDR3aa: CASSQGVTSGRARDTQYF
CDR3nt: TGCGCCAGCAGCCAAGGTGTCACTAGCGGGAGGGCCCGAGATACGCAGTATTTT

j_gene: TRBJ2-7
len: 14
abundance: NA
v_gene: TRBV5-1
d_gene: TRBD1
CDR3aa: CASSLGQAAYEQYF
CDR3nt: TGCGCCAGCAGCCTGGGACAGGCCGCCTACGAGCAGTACTTC

j_gene: TRBJ1-1
len: 17
abundance: few
v_gene: TRBV28
d_gene: TRBD1
CDR3aa: CASIQGGLGGRNTEAFF
CDR3nt: TGTGCCAGCATTCAGGGGGGTCTTGGCGGTAGAAACACTGAAGCTTTCTTT

j_gene: TRBJ2-5
len: 15
abundance: NA
v_gene: TRBV5-6
d_gene: TRBD1
CDR3aa: CASSNRGHGEETQYF
CDR3nt: TGTGCCAGCAGCAACAGGGGCCACGGAGAAGAGACCCAGTACTTC

j_gene: TRBJ1-5
len: 15
abundance: NA
v_gene: TRBV5-6
d_gene: NA
CDR3aa: CASSLAPDQTQPQHF
CDR3nt: TGTGCCAGCAGCTTGGCCCCAGATCAAACTCAGCCCCAGCATTTT

j_gene: TRBJ1-2
len: 14
abundance: NA
v_gene: TRBV11-1
d_gene: TRBD1
CDR3aa: CASGNRGLMDGYTF
CDR3nt: TGTGCCAGCGGAAACAGGGGACTGATGGATGGCTACACCTTC

j_gene: TRBJ1-5
len: 12
abundance: NA
v_gene: TRBV21-1
d_gene: NA
CDR3aa: CASIESNQPQHF
CDR3nt: TGTGCCAGCATTGAGAGCAATCAGCCCCAGCATTTT

j_gene: TRBJ1-3
len: 12
abundance: NA
v_gene: TRBV15
d_gene: NA
CDR3aa: CATSVTGNTIYF
CDR3nt: TGTGCCACCAGCGTCACTGGAAACACCATATATTTT

j_gene: TRBJ2-2
len: 17
abundance: NA
v_gene: TRBV7-3
d_gene: TRBD2
CDR3aa: CASSLTLAGGGLGELFF
CDR3nt: TGTGCCAGCAGCCTCACACTAGCGGGAGGTGGGCTGGGGGAGCTGTTTTTT